Listed below are T cell receptor beta chains from one sample, sequenced in a study of OX40 agonist ivuxolimab in advanced cancers. TCRdb keeps only in-frame clones here, not all; method: immunoSEQ multiplex PCR. The sample includes more than 60,000 clones, 85% of them seen just once. The source was CD4+ or CD8+ T cells sorted from blood, collected in a trial of the OX40 agonist ivuxolimab. The source of these receptors is an adult with an advanced solid tumor such as melanoma, head and neck, liver or kidney cancer. CDR3s include the opening cysteine and the closing phenylalanine or tryptophan. Fields, in order: V gene, J gene, clone size, D gene, CDR3 DNA, CDR3 protein. The D gene is left open where the match is weak. The size of a clone is reported for some rows only, either as once, few or many, or as a class for expanded clones.

>TRBV10-1|TRBJ2-5|.|TRBD2
TGCGCCAGCAGTTCCGGGAGGGCCGGGGATGAGACCCAGTACTTC
CASSSGRAGDETQYF
>TRBV27|TRBJ2-7|.|TRBD1
TGTGCCAGCAGAGGTGCCCCCCACACAGGGGCTGGGGACGAGCAGTACTTC
CASRGAPHTGAGDEQYF
>TRBV5-6|TRBJ2-7|few|.
TGTGCCAGCAGCGCCCAGGGATACTACGAGCAGTACTTC
CASSAQGYYEQYF
>TRBV28|TRBJ1-2|few|.
TGTGCCAGCAGTTTATGGGCCCGGGTGGATGGCTACACCTTC
CASSLWARVDGYTF
>TRBV6-6|TRBJ2-1|.|TRBD2
TGTGCCACCAAAACTAGCGGGGGGAACAATGAGCAGTTCTTC
CATKTSGGNNEQFF
>TRBV27|TRBJ2-5|.|TRBD1
TGTGCCAGCAGTACACGGACAGGGACGCTCGAGACCCAGTACTTC
CASSTRTGTLETQYF
>TRBV9|TRBJ2-7|.|TRBD2
TGTGCCAGCAGCGACCGCCCGGGAGGCCACGAGCAGTACTTC
CASSDRPGGHEQYF
>TRBV19|TRBJ2-7|.|TRBD1
TGTGCCAGTGCCTCGGGACAGGGAAACTACGAGCAGTACTTC
CASASGQGNYEQYF
>TRBV7-2|TRBJ2-7|.|.
TGTGCCAGCAGCTTATCCTCCGGGCTCACCTACGAGCAGTACTTC
CASSLSSGLTYEQYF
>TRBV2|TRBJ2-3|.|.
TGTGCCAGCAGAGAGACAGGAGATACGCAGTATTTT
CASRETGDTQYF
>TRBV10-3|TRBJ2-7|.|.
TGTGCCATCAGTGAGTCACGGACCACGGTGGGCGAGCAGTACTTC
CAISESRTTVGEQYF
>TRBV5-5|TRBJ2-7|.|TRBD1
TGTGCCAGCAGCTTGGGGGGACAGCCTCAGCAGTACTTC
CASSLGGQPQQYF
>TRBV6-5|TRBJ2-7|.|.
TGTGCCAGCACCGTTGGTGCGGGACTCCCTTACGAGCAGTACTTC
CASTVGAGLPYEQYF
>TRBV29-1|TRBJ1-2|medium-sized|.
TGCAGCGCCGGAAAAGTGGGCCAGGGTAACTATGGCTACACCTTC
CSAGKVGQGNYGYTF
>TRBV6-6|TRBJ2-1|.|TRBD1
TGTGCCAGCAGTTACGGCGACAGGGGATTTCGGAATGAGCAGTTCTTC
CASSYGDRGFRNEQFF
>TRBV2|TRBJ1-2|.|TRBD1
TGTGCCAGCAGTGTGACAGGGTATGGCTACACCTTC
CASSVTGYGYTF
>TRBV4-1|TRBJ2-2|.|TRBD1
TGCGCCAGCAGCCAACCGGACAGGGGGATCGCCGGGGAGCTGTTTTTT
CASSQPDRGIAGELFF